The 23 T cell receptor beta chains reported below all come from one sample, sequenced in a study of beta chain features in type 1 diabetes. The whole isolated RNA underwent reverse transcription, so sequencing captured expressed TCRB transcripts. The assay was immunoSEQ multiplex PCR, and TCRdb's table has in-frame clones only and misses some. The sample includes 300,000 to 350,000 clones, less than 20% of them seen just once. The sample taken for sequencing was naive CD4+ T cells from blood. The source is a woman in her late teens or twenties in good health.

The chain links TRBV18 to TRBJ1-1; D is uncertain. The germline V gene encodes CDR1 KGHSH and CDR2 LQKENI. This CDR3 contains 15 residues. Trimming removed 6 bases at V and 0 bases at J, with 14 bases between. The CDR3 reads CASSPGGHMNTEAFF. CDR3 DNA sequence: TGTGCCAGCTCCCCCGGAGGGCATATGAACACTGAAGCTTTCTTT.

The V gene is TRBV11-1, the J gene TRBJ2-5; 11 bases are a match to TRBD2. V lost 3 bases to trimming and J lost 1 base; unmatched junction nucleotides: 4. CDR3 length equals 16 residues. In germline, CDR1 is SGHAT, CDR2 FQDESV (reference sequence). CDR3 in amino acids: CASSFGTSGGQETQYF. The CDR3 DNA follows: TGTGCCAGCAGCTTTGGGACTAGCGGAGGCCAAGAGACCCAGTACTTC.

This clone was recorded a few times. This CDR3 reads CASSLEARRGYNEQFF. CDR3 nucleotide sequence: TGTGCCAGCAGCTTGGAGGCCAGGAGGGGCTACAATGAGCAGTTCTTC. The chain uses TRBV5-6 and TRBJ2-1, with D possibly matching TRBD2 (6 bases). V was pared by 0 bases and J by 3 bases, with 13 bases between. This CDR3 is built from 16 residues. Germline V CDR1 and CDR2: SGHDT, YYEEEE.

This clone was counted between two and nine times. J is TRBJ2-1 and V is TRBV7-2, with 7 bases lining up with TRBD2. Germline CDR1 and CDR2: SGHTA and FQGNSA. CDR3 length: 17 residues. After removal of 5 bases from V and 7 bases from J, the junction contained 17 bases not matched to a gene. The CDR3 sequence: CASSLVGGTASTNEQFF. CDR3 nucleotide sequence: TGTGCCAGCAGCCTCGTGGGGGGGACCGCAAGTACGAATGAGCAGTTCTTC.

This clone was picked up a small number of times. The CDR3 DNA reads as TGTGCCAGCAGCTTGACTAGCGGGAACGAGCAGTACTTC. Translation: CASSLTSGNEQYF. V gene TRBV4-2 combines with J gene TRBJ2-7; 11 positions match TRBD2. The CDR3 spans 13 residues. In germline, CDR1 is LGHNA, CDR2 YNFKEQ. With V trimmed by 5 bases and J by 5 bases, 2 bases remained unmatched.

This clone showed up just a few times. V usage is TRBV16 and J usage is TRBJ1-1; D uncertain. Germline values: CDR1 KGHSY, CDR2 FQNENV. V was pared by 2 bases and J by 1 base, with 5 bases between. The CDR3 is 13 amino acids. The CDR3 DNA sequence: TGTGCCAGCAGCCAACAGGAGAACACTGAAGCTTTCTTT. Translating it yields CASSQQENTEAFF.

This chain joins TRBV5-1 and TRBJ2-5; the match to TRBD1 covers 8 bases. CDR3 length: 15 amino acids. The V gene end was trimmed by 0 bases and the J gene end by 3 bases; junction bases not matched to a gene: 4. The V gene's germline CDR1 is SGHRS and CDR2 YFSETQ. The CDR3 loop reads CASSLGTGHKETQYF. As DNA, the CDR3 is TGCGCCAGCAGCTTGGGGACAGGGCACAAAGAGACCCAGTACTTC.

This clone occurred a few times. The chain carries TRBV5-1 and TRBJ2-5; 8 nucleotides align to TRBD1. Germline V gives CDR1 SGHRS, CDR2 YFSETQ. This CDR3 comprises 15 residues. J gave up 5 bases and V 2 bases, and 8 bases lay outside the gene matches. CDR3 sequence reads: CASSLARTGWETQYF. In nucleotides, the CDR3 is TGCGCCAGCAGCTTAGCCCGGACAGGGTGGGAGACCCAGTACTTC.

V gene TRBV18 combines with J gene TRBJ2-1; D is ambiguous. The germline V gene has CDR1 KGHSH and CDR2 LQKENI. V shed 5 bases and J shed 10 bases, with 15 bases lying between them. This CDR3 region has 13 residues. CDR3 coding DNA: TGTGCCAGCTCATCCCCGGTGCACCACGAGCAGTTCTTC. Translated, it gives CASSSPVHHEQFF.

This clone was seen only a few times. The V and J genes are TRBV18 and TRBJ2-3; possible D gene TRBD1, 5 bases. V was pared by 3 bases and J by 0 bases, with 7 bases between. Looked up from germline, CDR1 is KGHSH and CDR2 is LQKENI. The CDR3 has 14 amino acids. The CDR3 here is CASSPRASTDTQYF. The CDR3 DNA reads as TGTGCCAGCTCACCCAGGGCTAGCACAGATACGCAGTATTTT.

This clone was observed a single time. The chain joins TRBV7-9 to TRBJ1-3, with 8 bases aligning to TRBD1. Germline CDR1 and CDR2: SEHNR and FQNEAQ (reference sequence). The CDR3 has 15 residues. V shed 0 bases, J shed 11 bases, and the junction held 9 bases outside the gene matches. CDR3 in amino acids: CASSLAGTGLTAIYF. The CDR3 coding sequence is TGTGCCAGCAGCTTAGCGGGGACAGGCTTGACCGCCATATATTTT.

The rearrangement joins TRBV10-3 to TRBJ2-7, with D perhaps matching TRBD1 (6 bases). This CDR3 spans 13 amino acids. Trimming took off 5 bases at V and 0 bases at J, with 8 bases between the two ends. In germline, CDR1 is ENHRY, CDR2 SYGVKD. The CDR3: CAISTRGSYEQYF. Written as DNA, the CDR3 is TGTGCCATCAGTACCAGGGGCTCCTACGAGCAGTACTTC.

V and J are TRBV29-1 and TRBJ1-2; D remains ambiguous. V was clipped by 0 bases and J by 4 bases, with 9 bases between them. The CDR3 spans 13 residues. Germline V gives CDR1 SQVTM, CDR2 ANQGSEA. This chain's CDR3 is CSVEDPVLYGYTF. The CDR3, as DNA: TGCAGCGTTGAAGATCCGGTCCTCTATGGCTACACCTTC.

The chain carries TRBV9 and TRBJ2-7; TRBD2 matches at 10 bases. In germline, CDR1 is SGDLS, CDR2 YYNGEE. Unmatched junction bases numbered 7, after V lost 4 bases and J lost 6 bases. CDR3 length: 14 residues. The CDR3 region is CASSLETSGREQYF. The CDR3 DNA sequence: TGTGCCAGCAGCCTCGAGACTAGCGGGCGCGAGCAGTACTTC.

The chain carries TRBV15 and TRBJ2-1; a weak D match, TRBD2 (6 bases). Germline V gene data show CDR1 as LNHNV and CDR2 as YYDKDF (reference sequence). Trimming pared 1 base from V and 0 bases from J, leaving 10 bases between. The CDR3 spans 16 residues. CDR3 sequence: CATSRGLALSYNEQFF. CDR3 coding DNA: TGTGCCACCAGCAGAGGCCTAGCGCTCTCCTACAATGAGCAGTTCTTC.

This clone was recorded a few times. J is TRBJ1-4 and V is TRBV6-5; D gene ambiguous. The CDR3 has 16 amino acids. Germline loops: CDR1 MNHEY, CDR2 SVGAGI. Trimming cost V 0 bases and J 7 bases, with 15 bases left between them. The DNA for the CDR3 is TGTGCCAGCAGTTACTCGCAGGTTGGAGGGCTTGAAAAACTGTTTTTT. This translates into CASSYSQVGGLEKLFF.

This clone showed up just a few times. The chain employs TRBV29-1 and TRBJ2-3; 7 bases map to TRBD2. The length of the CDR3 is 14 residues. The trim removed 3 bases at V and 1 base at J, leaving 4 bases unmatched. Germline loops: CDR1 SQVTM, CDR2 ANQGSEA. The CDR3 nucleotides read TGCAGCGTTGAGGAGGGGAGGGGCACAGATACGCAGTATTTT. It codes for CSVEEGRGTDTQYF.

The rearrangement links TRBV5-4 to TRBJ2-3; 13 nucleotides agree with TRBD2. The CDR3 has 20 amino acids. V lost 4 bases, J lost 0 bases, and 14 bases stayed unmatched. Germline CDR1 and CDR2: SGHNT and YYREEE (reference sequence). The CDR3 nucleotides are TGTGCCAGCAGCCCGTCCGGGACTAGCGGGAATATGTTTAGCACAGATACGCAGTATTTT. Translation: CASSPSGTSGNMFSTDTQYF.

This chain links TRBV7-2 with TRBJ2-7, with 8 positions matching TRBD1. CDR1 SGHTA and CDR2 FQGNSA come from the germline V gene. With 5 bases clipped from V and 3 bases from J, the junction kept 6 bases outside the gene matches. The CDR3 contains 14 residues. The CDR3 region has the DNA TGTGCCAGCAGCAAACAGGGGGGATACTACGAGCAGTACTTC. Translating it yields CASSKQGGYYEQYF.

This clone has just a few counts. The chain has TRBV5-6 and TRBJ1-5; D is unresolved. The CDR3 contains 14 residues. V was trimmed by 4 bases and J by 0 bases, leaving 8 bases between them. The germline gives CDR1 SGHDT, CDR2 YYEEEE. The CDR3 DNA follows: TGTGCCAGCAGCACGGGGTATAGCAATCAGCCCCAGCATTTT. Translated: CASSTGYSNQPQHF.

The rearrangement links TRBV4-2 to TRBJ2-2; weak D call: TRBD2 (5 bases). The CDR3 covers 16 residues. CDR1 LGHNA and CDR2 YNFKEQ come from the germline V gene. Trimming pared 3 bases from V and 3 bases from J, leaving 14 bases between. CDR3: CASSQPGGQDTGELFF. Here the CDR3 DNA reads TGTGCCAGCAGCCAGCCCGGAGGTCAGGACACCGGGGAGCTGTTTTTT.

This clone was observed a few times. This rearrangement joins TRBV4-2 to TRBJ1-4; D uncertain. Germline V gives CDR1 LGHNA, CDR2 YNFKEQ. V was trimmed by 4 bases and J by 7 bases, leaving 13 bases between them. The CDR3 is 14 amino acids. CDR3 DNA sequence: TGTGCCAGCAGCCCCCGATCCCGGGGTGAAAAACTGTTTTTT. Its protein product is CASSPRSRGEKLFF.

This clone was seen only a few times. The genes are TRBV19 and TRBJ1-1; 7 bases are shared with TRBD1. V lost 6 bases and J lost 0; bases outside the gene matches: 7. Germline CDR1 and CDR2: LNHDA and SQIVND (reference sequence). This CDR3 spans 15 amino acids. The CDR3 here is CASSNRGSVNTEAFF. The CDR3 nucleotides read TGTGCCAGTAGCAACAGGGGATCGGTGAACACTGAAGCTTTCTTT. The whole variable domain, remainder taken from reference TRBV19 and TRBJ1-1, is DGGITQSPKYLFRKEGQNVTLSCEQNLNHDAMYWYRQDPGQGLRLIYYSQIVNDFQKGDIAEGYSVSREKKESFPLTVTSAQKNPTAFYLCASSNRGSVNTEAFFGQGTRLTVV.